The source of this T cell receptor (beta chain) is a study of T-cell reconstitution after alpha-beta-depleted transplantation in children. A library of TCRbeta sequences, prepared with unique molecular identifiers, was generated. TCRdb reprocessed the PCR reads via MiXCR and lists one record per CDR3 protein. The sample includes some 440,000 distinct CDR3 sequences, around 15% of them seen just once. This clonotype was found many times. The CDR3 is 15 residues long. With V trimmed by 4 bases and J by 5 bases, 5 bases remained unmatched. CDR1 is ENHRY, CDR2 SYGVKD, per germline. J is TRBJ2-5 and V is TRBV10-3; 12 nucleotides match TRBD1. This TCR came from a boy younger than two who had a stem cell transplant for Wiskott-Aldrich syndrome, so the T cells may come from the graft donor. The material sequenced was PBMCs, mostly from graft donor cells, taken 360 days after TCRalphabeta/CD19-depleted stem cell transplant. The CDR3 bases are TGTGCCATCAGTGGGGACAGGGGGCGAAGGGAGACCCAGTACTTC. Its translation: CAISGDRGRRETQYF.